The subject of this entry is one T cell receptor beta chain. This clone was picked up a small number of times. What this receptor recognizes is not known. No base quality information exists; no much larger clone differs at one position. Genomic DNA underwent TCRB CDR3 sequencing using the immunoSEQ assay. The authors' pipeline ran thus. Analyses were restricted to productive TCRB rearrangements. A clone was defined by a unique TCRB CDR3 sequence, and clonality was computed as a productive clonality index based on Shannon entropy. The template counts of each clone relative to the total templates per sample were used to calculate repertoire overlap between two samples. Flow cytometry-measured V-gene usage correlated with V-gene usage from TCRB sequencing, with a Spearman r of less than 0.65. Held by TCRdb, this immuneACCESS table contains in-frame sequences only and omits some clones. Under half of the omission traces to an unresolved V gene where checked; the cause of the rest is unknown. The V and J calls and clone size were taken over from that table, and D and trimming were inferred from the DNA. This sample is represented by around 23,000 clones; just under 75% of them were singletons. The ten largest clonotypes hold around 9.9% of the sample.

The entry originates in a study of somatic mutations in cytotoxic T cells in rheumatoid arthritis (TCRdb year 2017). In the study overall: Some V beta antibody-stained T-cell populations were flow-sorted on a FACSAria II or Sony SH800 at nearly 100% purity, and sorted V beta1+ cells also underwent TCRB sequencing. TCRB deep sequencing covered 65 patients with rheumatoid arthritis along with around 20 healthy controls. The study asked whether expanded CD8+ T-cell clones in newly diagnosed, untreated rheumatoid arthritis carry somatic mutations, and used TCRB deep sequencing to characterize clonality. The median ages of the patient and control groups were essentially identical.

Relative to germline, V is 0 bases shorter and J is 1 base shorter, with 17 bases between their ends. CDR1 and CDR2, looked up from the germline V gene, are SGHRS and YFSETQ. CDR3 length: 17 amino acids, cysteine to phenylalanine. Just the 51-base CDR3 DNA is kept, in frame starting at base 1. What the work shows at the level of the full study, not this receptor alone: CD8+ T-cell clonality in rheumatoid arthritis patients was not significantly different from that in age-matched healthy controls. It was unknown which antigens the expanded CD8+ clones targeted, and their absence from virus-specific databases did not exclude viral specificity. The finding that TRBV07 was slightly underrepresented in patients was left unadjusted for multiple comparisons. Healthy controls showed no age-related increase in CD8+ clonality, whereas patients did (Spearman r ≈ 0.49). In 8 of 65 patients the largest CD8+ clone exceeded 20% of CD8+ cells, and several identical CD8+ TCRB sequences were shared between blood and synovial fluid.

With a median age of roughly 57 years (range about 20-80) and around 51% female, the healthy controls consisted of under 25 blood donors whose buffy coats were used. Flow cytometry confirmed the purity of CD4+ and CD8+ cells that had been isolated by positive magnetic bead selection on an AutoMACS. Peripheral blood mononuclear cells were isolated by Ficoll-Paque PLUS density gradient separation. Using Nucleospin Tissue or Tissue XS kits, DNA was extracted from CD4-enriched, CD8-enriched or PBMC samples, with quantification by a Qubit 2.0 fluorometer. Sequencing used CD8+ T cells sorted from blood. Recombination joined TRBV5-1 with TRBJ2-7; matching of 5 bases hints at TRBD2 as the D gene. This receptor was obtained from a woman younger than 35 in good health. Here the CDR3 is given as CASSLGVTGNFSYEQYF. The DNA sequence follows: TGCGCCAGCAGCTTGGGGGTGACGGGGAATTTTTCCTACGAGCAGTACTTC.